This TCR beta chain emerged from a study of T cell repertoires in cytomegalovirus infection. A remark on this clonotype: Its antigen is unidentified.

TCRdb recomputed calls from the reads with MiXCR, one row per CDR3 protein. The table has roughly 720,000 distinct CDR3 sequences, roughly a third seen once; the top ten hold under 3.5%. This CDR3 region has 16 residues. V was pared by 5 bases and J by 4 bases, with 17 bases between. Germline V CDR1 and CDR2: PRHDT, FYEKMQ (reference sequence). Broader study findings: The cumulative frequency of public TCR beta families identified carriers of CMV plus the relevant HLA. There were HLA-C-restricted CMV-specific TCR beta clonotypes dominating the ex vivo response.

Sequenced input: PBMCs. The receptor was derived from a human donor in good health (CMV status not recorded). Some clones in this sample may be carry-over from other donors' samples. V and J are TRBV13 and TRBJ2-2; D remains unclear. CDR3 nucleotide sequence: TGTGCCAGCAGCCCCTTGCCTCACAGTTCCACCGGGGAGCTGTTTTTT. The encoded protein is CASSPLPHSSTGELFF.